These 5 T cell receptor beta chains originate from one sample sequenced in a study of cytomegalovirus exposure and HLA in healthy donors. PCR primers comprised 60 Vbeta and 13 Jbeta primers. The table came from immunoSEQ multiplex PCR; TCRdb's copy has only in-frame clones and leaves some out. The top ten hold about 15% of the sample, which has tens of thousands of clones, more than 75% seen once. Source material: PBMCs. These receptors came from a woman between 40 and 50 years old in good health and CMV-seropositive.

This chain connects TRBV18 to TRBJ1-5, with TRBD1 as a possible D gene (5 bases). CDR3 length: 13 residues. Per the germline V gene, CDR1 is KGHSH and CDR2 is LQKENI. Trimming removed 6 bases at V and 8 bases at J, with 14 bases between. This chain's CDR3 is CASSPQGGEPQHF. The CDR3 DNA reads TGTGCCAGCTCCCCCCAGGGAGGTGAGCCCCAGCATTTT. The variable domain in full, completed from reference TRBV18 and TRBJ1-5, reads NAGVMQNPRHLVRRRGQEARLRCSPMKGHSHVYWYRQLPEEGLKFMVYLQKENIIDESGMPKERFSAEFPKEGPSILRIQQVVRGDSAAYFCASSPQGGEPQHFGDGTRLSIL.

This clone was detected a few times. The chain is built from TRBV29-1 and TRBJ1-6; 7 positions agree with TRBD1. V was clipped by 5 bases and J by 12 bases; unmatched bases: 10. The germline V gene has CDR1 SQVTM and CDR2 ANQGSEA. CDR3 length: 13 residues. The CDR3 loop is CSVSEGGSLPLHF. In DNA, the CDR3 is TGCAGCGTTAGTGAAGGGGGCAGCCTACCCCTCCACTTT.

The V and J genes are TRBV27 and TRBJ1-1; D unclear. Germline V lookup: CDR1 MNHEY, CDR2 SMNVEV (reference sequence). V lost 5 bases, J lost 1 base, and 8 bases lay in between. The CDR3 contains 13 residues. The CDR3 nucleotides are TGTGCCAGCAGTCGTACTCAGAACACTGAAGCTTTCTTT. Its translation: CASSRTQNTEAFF.

The rearrangement joins TRBV18 to TRBJ1-4; D is uncertain. The CDR3 length is 14 residues. V gave up 2 bases and J gave up 6 bases, with 10 bases separating them. In germline, CDR1 is KGHSH, CDR2 LQKENI. Written as DNA, the CDR3 is TGTGCCAGCTCACCAGGGGAGGTCGATGAAAAACTGTTTTTT. Its translation is CASSPGEVDEKLFF.

CDR3 coding DNA: TGTGCCAGCAGCCCGACCGAGGGAGGGTCACCCCTCCACTTT. The encoded protein is CASSPTEGGSPLHF. This sequence joins TRBV7-9 and TRBJ1-6; D is unclear. V lost 5 bases, J lost 10 bases, and 15 bases lay in between. This CDR3 has 14 amino acids. Germline CDR1 is SEHNR and CDR2 is FQNEAQ (reference sequence).